This section outlines one T cell receptor (beta chain) sequence together with its context. The repertoire was sequenced with immunoSEQ multiplex PCR; TCRdb's copy has only in-frame clones and lacks some. Of about 84,000 clones in the sample, about 93% were seen once. The record originates from a study of T cell responses to AZD1222 COVID-19 vaccine. The sequencing here drew on peripheral blood, taken 28 days after the second AZD1222 dose. The receptor was isolated from an adult who received the AZD1222 COVID-19 vaccine.

The CDR3 sequence is CASSGDLVGYGYTF. CDR3 bases: TGTGCCAGCAGTGGAGACCTGGTGGGGTATGGCTACACCTTC. The V gene is TRBV2, the J gene TRBJ1-2; D call uncertain. V gave up 4 bases and J gave up 5 bases, with 14 bases separating them. Germline CDR1 and CDR2: SNHLY and FYNNEI. CDR3 length equals 14 residues.